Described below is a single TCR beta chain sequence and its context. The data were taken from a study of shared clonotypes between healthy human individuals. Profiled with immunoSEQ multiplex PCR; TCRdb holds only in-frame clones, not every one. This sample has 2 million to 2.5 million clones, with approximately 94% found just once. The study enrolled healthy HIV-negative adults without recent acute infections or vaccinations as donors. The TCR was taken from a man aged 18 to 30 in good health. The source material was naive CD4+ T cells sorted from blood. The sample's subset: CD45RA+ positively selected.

Here the CDR3 DNA reads TGTGCCTGGAGTCAGGAAGCCGAGCAGTACTTC. Encoded protein: CAWSQEAEQYF. The chain employs TRBV30 and TRBJ2-7; D remains ambiguous. Between the trimmed V and J ends, which lost 2 bases and 6 bases, there was a span of 8 bases. There are 11 residues in the CDR3. CDR1 GTSNPN and CDR2 SVGIG come from the germline V gene (reference sequence). The complete variable domain, with remaining parts taken from reference TRBV30 and TRBJ2-7, reads SQTIHQWPATLVQPVGSPLSLECTVEGTSNPNLYWYRQAAGRGLQLLFYSVGIGQISSEVPQNLSASRPQDRQFILSSKKLLLSDSGFYLCAWSQEAEQYFGPGTRLTVT.